The clone carrying this T cell receptor (beta chain) has a single count. Here immunoSEQ multiplex PCR was the method, and the copy in TCRdb shows in-frame clones only, minus some. Of approximately 79,000 clones listed, over 75% are singletons. The sample is drawn from a study of technical replicates of blood from several donors. The CDR3 runs to 15 residues. CDR1 and CDR2 (germline): MDHEN, SYDVKM. J lost 6 bases, V lost 5 bases, and 10 bases had no gene match. Material for sequencing was T cells isolated from PBMCs. This receptor was taken from a human donor in good health. The gene calls are TRBV28 and TRBJ2-7, with 10 nucleotides matching TRBD2. The CDR3 loop is CASSPYTSGTIEQYF. CDR3 DNA sequence: TGTGCCAGCAGTCCATATACTAGCGGGACAATCGAGCAGTACTTC.